Included here is one T cell receptor (beta chain) sequence, with context. No antigen is known for it. The CDR3 is made up of 15 amino acids. Trimming cost V 7 bases and J 6 bases; bases outside gene matches: 6. Germline V gene sequence: CDR1 SNHLY, CDR2 FYNNEI. This sample was included in a study of beta chain features in type 1 diabetes. Study-wide findings and caveats: Among patients with Type 1 diabetes, TCRB CDR3s were moderately but significantly shorter in every one of the four CD4+ subsets.

Since all of the isolated RNA was reverse transcribed, expressed TCRB transcripts were what got sequenced. Assay: immunoSEQ multiplex PCR; the TCRdb copy retains only in-frame clones and omits some. The sample lists hundreds of thousands of clones; about 14% were seen once. Sample: naive CD4+ T cells from blood. The sequence was collected from a man younger than 35 with type 1 diabetes. V is TRBV2 and J is TRBJ1-6; 10 positions match TRBD1. The CDR3 bases are TGTGCCAGCAAAGGACAGGGGGACCTTAATTCACCCCTCCACTTT. Protein: CASKGQGDLNSPLHF.